This T cell receptor beta chain was sequenced during a study of blood T cell repertoires in COVID-19. Study-level background: T cells, B-cell-depleted T cells, or PBMCs supplied cDNA or gDNA.

Data came from immunoSEQ multiplex PCR; TCRdb stores just in-frame clones and leaves some out. The sample lists approximately 200,000 clones, around four fifths seen once, with 12% in the top ten. V shed 0 bases and J shed 5 bases, with 9 bases lying between them. This CDR3 is built from 14 residues. Germline CDR1 is SGHRS and CDR2 is YFSETQ. The chain uses TRBV5-1 and TRBJ1-5, with a possible D match to TRBD1 (5 bases). Sequenced input: PBMCs or T cells enriched from blood (not recorded which). This sequence was found in a man aged 40-49 years who had recovered from COVID-19. CDR3 sequence: CASSLGQGYQPQHF. CDR3 DNA: TGCGCCAGCAGCTTGGGGCAGGGCTATCAGCCCCAGCATTTT.